Presented here are 27 T cell receptor beta chains from one specimen sequenced in a study of T cells after yellow fever vaccination. TCRdb independently ran MiXCR on the 5' RACE reads; one entry per CDR3 protein. Of approximately 510,000 distinct CDR3 sequences detected, just over 20% appear once; the ten largest clones hold about 16%. The source material was PBMCs, sampled approximately 22 days after the first yellow fever vaccination. The receptors were sampled from a man between 18 and 29 years old who received the YFV17D yellow fever vaccine.

V is TRBV29-1 and J is TRBJ2-7, with 10 bases matching TRBD2. Germline assignment: CDR1 SQVTM and CDR2 ANQGSEA. V shed 1 base, J shed 2 bases, and the junction held 8 bases outside the gene matches. The CDR3 length is 16 residues. Written as DNA, the CDR3 is TGCAGCGTTGAAGGAGGAGTAGCGGGGGGCACCTACGAGCAGTACTTC. Translated, it gives CSVEGGVAGGTYEQYF.

This clonotype was found a few times. The genes are TRBV27 and TRBJ2-2; D gene ambiguous. This CDR3 is 17 amino acids long. V gave up 7 bases and J gave up 0 bases, with 18 bases separating them. Germline assignment: CDR1 MNHEY and CDR2 SMNVEV (reference sequence). Here the CDR3 DNA reads TGTGCCAGCACCCCGTTTGGGTTTGGGACGAACACCGGGGAGCTGTTTTTT. Its translation: CASTPFGFGTNTGELFF.

The rearrangement uses TRBV19 and TRBJ1-2, with D perhaps matching TRBD1 (5 bases). The CDR3 covers 12 residues. From germline, CDR1 is LNHDA and CDR2 SQIVND (reference sequence). V gave up 5 bases and J gave up 5 bases, with 9 bases separating them. CDR3 coding DNA: TGTGCCAGTAGTCGGACACCGTATGGCTACACCTTC. Translated, it gives CASSRTPYGYTF.

This clonotype was observed at least ten times. V usage is TRBV24-1 and J usage is TRBJ1-1, with a tentative D call TRBD1 (5 bases). CDR1 and CDR2 (germline): KGHDR, SFDVKD. V lost 7 bases, J lost 6 bases, and 14 bases lay in between. The length of the CDR3 is 13 residues. The CDR3 reads CATRSRVGAEAFF. The CDR3 DNA reads TGTGCCACCAGGTCGCGGGTAGGGGCTGAAGCTTTCTTT.

This clonotype has more than one count but fewer than ten. The chain links TRBV12-3 or TRBV12-4 to TRBJ1-1; possibly TRBD1 for D (6 bases). V was trimmed by 5 bases and J by 5 bases, leaving 15 bases between them. This CDR3 has 14 amino acids. CDR3 sequence: CASSRQASVTEAFF. CDR3 sequence (DNA): TGTGCCAGCAGTCGACAGGCGAGTGTAACTGAAGCTTTCTTT.

V gene TRBV11-1 combines with J gene TRBJ2-1; possibly TRBD1 for D (7 bases). CDR3 length equals 19 residues. Between the trimmed V and J ends, which lost 3 bases and 6 bases, there was a span of 27 bases. CDR1 is SGHAT and CDR2 is FQDESV in the germline V gene (reference sequence). The CDR3 coding sequence is TGTGCCAGCAGCTTGAAAGTCAGGGGGAGGTCTAAAGGAGGCAATGAGCAGTTCTTC. It is translated as CASSLKVRGRSKGGNEQFF.

This chain joins TRBV24-1 and TRBJ2-3, with unresolved D. Trimming shortened V by 4 bases and J by 6 bases, and 10 bases separated the two germline ends. The length of the CDR3 is 13 residues. From germline, CDR1 is KGHDR and CDR2 SFDVKD. The CDR3 DNA reads TGTGCCACCAGTGACCTGGGGTGGGATACGCAGTATTTT. Translated, it gives CATSDLGWDTQYF.

This clonotype has only a few counts. This sequence joins TRBV4-1 and TRBJ2-3, with D possibly being TRBD2 (6 bases). Trimming stripped 4 bases from V and 3 bases from J, with 14 bases between. Germline V CDR1 and CDR2: MGHRA, YSYEKL. The CDR3 runs 15 residues. CDR3 residues: CASSPRSGRTDTQYF. CDR3 in DNA: TGCGCCAGCAGCCCGCGGTCAGGGAGGACAGATACGCAGTATTTT.

For the CDR3, the DNA is TGTGCCAGCAGCTTATTTACGTCAACTGGAAACACCATATATTTT. It translates to CASSLFTSTGNTIYF. The V and J genes are TRBV7-2 and TRBJ1-3; D gene unclear. This CDR3 region has 15 residues. Looked up from germline, CDR1 is SGHTA and CDR2 is FQGNSA. Trimming cost V 2 bases and J 2 bases, with 10 bases left between them.

The chain recombines TRBV29-1 with TRBJ2-7; D might be TRBD2 (5 bases). The ends were cut back, 6 bases at V and 2 bases at J, with 11 bases in the middle. The CDR3 spans 12 residues. The V gene's germline CDR1 is SQVTM and CDR2 ANQGSEA. DNA of the CDR3: TGCAGCGTCCCCCGGGGTCCCTACGAGCAGTACTTC. It is translated as CSVPRGPYEQYF.

This chain joins TRBV5-1 and TRBJ2-1; 11 positions match TRBD2. This CDR3 has 16 residues. Unmatched junction bases numbered 8, after V lost 6 bases and J lost 3 bases. Per germline, CDR1 SGHRS and CDR2 YFSETQ. CDR3 DNA: TGCGCCAGCACTAGCGGGGGGACTTCCCACTACAATGAGCAGTTCTTC. Translated: CASTSGGTSHYNEQFF.

This chain connects TRBV2 to TRBJ1-4, with unresolved D. Trimming pared 1 base from V and 3 bases from J, leaving 6 bases between. CDR3 length equals 14 residues. CDR1 and CDR2 from the germline V gene are SNHLY and FYNNEI. CDR3 residues: CASSEGESNEKLFF. DNA of the CDR3: TGTGCCAGCAGTGAAGGGGAATCTAATGAAAAACTGTTTTTT.

The chain has TRBV20-1 and TRBJ2-1; D may be TRBD2 (5 bases). Germline lookup yields CDR1 DFQATT and CDR2 SNEGSKA (reference sequence). Between the trimmed V and J ends, which lost 6 bases and 8 bases, there was a span of 11 bases. The CDR3 sequence is 11 residues long. The CDR3 nucleotides read TGCAGTGCGGGAGTGTTGGATGAGCAGTTCTTC. Amino acid sequence: CSAGVLDEQFF.

Only a few counts were recorded for this clonotype. The chain is built from TRBV12-3 or TRBV12-4 and TRBJ1-4, with D possibly being TRBD1 (5 bases). This CDR3 is built from 15 residues. Trimming removed 1 base at V and 8 bases at J, with 14 bases between. The CDR3 here is CASSLGAGDGEKLFF. The CDR3 bases are TGTGCCAGCAGTTTAGGGGCGGGGGATGGCGAAAAACTGTTTTTT.

The chain couples TRBV4-1 to TRBJ2-3, with a possible D match to TRBD1 (6 bases). The germline CDR1 and CDR2 sequences are MGHRA and YSYEKL. The V end was cut by 2 bases, the J end by 2 bases, with 8 bases between. The CDR3 is 14 residues long. The CDR3 DNA follows: TGCGCCAGCAGCCAATACAGGGACACAGATACGCAGTATTTT. Encoded protein: CASSQYRDTDTQYF.

V gene TRBV4-3 combines with J gene TRBJ1-5; perhaps TRBD1 as D (6 bases). Trimming took off 2 bases at V and 7 bases at J, with 12 bases between the two ends. Germline CDR1 and CDR2: LGHNA and YSLEER. The CDR3 extends over 14 amino acids. CDR3 sequence (DNA): TGCGCCAGCAGCCAAATCCAGGGGAGCCAGCCCCAGCATTTT. As protein: CASSQIQGSQPQHF.

In its sample, this clonotype was seen a few times. The rearrangement links TRBV27 to TRBJ2-5; 8 bases agree with TRBD2. The CDR3 is made up of 15 amino acids. V lost 4 bases to trimming and J lost 1 base; unmatched junction nucleotides: 5. Per germline, CDR1 MNHEY and CDR2 SMNVEV (reference sequence). CDR3 in amino acids: CASSSAGGLQETQYF. DNA of the CDR3: TGTGCCAGCAGTTCCGCGGGGGGCCTCCAAGAGACCCAGTACTTC.

The gene calls are TRBV12-3 or TRBV12-4 and TRBJ1-1; D perhaps matches TRBD1 (6 bases). The CDR3 has 15 residues. Deletions cut 8 bases from V and 1 base from J, with 17 bases between. CDR3 region: CASAEGGPRNTEAFF. The CDR3 DNA is TGTGCCAGCGCGGAGGGGGGGCCTAGGAACACTGAAGCTTTCTTT.

V is TRBV20-1 and J is TRBJ2-3; maybe TRBD2 (5 bases). CDR1 is DFQATT, CDR2 SNEGSKA, per germline (reference sequence). There are 14 residues in the CDR3. The V end was cut by 6 bases, the J end by 1 base, with 14 bases between. The CDR3 DNA is TGCAGTGCCCCGAGGGAGATCGGCACAGATACGCAGTATTTT. Translating it yields CSAPREIGTDTQYF.

There are a few counts of this clonotype. DNA for the CDR3: TGTGCCAGCAGTTGGGACCCATATAATTCACCCCTCCACTTT. Encoded protein: CASSWDPYNSPLHF. The rearrangement links TRBV7-2 to TRBJ1-6, with D possibly being TRBD1 (5 bases). The CDR3 covers 14 residues. The V gene's germline CDR1 is SGHTA and CDR2 FQGNSA. V was shortened by 6 bases and J by 4 bases, with 10 bases between the two germline ends.

This clonotype was seen a few times. The genes are TRBV5-1 and TRBJ2-3, with 7 bases lining up with TRBD2. The CDR3 has 15 residues. Germline CDR1 and CDR2: SGHRS and YFSETQ. V was pared by 4 bases and J by 2 bases, with 7 bases of the junction left unmatched. CDR3 in amino acids: CASSTTGTTTDTQYF. CDR3 bases: TGCGCCAGCAGCACAACCGGGACTACCACAGATACGCAGTATTTT.

The chain has TRBV15 and TRBJ1-1, with a weak D call TRBD1 (5 bases). CDR3 size: 14 residues. V was cut by 5 bases and J by 3 bases, with 13 bases left in between. Germline values: CDR1 LNHNV, CDR2 YYDKDF (reference sequence). The CDR3 is CATSAGLRDTEAFF. The CDR3 DNA reads TGTGCCACCAGCGCGGGGCTTAGAGACACTGAAGCTTTCTTT.

This rearrangement joins TRBV5-4 to TRBJ1-2; the match to TRBD1 covers 7 bases. The CDR3 covers 14 residues. J was trimmed by 5 bases and V by 2 bases; bases with no gene match: 6. Germline V CDR1 and CDR2: SGHNT, YYREEE (reference sequence). In DNA form, the CDR3 reads TGTGCCAGCAGCTTCGGCGGGACAGCGTATGGCTACACCTTC. This encodes CASSFGGTAYGYTF.

The V call is TRBV20-1, the J call TRBJ2-3; TRBD1 matches 8 bases. The CDR3 extends over 14 amino acids. The V gene end was trimmed by 0 bases and the J gene end by 5 bases; junction bases not matched to a gene: 4. CDR1 is DFQATT, CDR2 SNEGSKA, per germline (reference sequence). The CDR3 is CSARDRTGRDTQYF. The CDR3 DNA is TGCAGTGCTAGAGATCGGACAGGGCGAGATACGCAGTATTTT.

The genes are TRBV5-1 and TRBJ1-1, with D hard to call. Trimming took off 4 bases at V and 5 bases at J, with 15 bases between the two ends. CDR3 length: 14 amino acids. Germline values: CDR1 SGHRS, CDR2 YFSETQ. For the CDR3, the DNA is TGCGCCAGCAGCCCCCGTGGTTCGGGTACTGAAGCTTTCTTT. It codes for CASSPRGSGTEAFF.

The chain carries TRBV7-9 and TRBJ2-3; 11 bases fit TRBD2. The V segment lost 5 bases and the J segment 4 bases; nucleotides outside the gene matches: 5. The CDR3 covers 15 residues. Looked up from germline, CDR1 is SEHNR and CDR2 is FQNEAQ (reference sequence). Here the CDR3 DNA reads TGTGCCAGCAGCACGGTTAGCGGGGGGGCAGATACGCAGTATTTT. It yields the protein CASSTVSGGADTQYF.

There are a few counts of this clonotype. The V call is TRBV6-5, the J call TRBJ2-7, with unresolved D. V was pared by 0 bases and J by 6 bases, with 18 bases between. Per the germline V gene, CDR1 is MNHEY and CDR2 is SVGAGI. CDR3 size: 16 residues. The CDR3 DNA reads TGTGCCAGCAGTTACTCGCATCCAGTTCGGGCTGGCGAGCAGTACTTC. Its protein is CASSYSHPVRAGEQYF.